Reported below is one T cell receptor beta chain. Original analysis: From reference gene primer amplification, estimates of nucleated cell counts were derived. Clones were read by immunoSEQ multiplex PCR, and TCRdb kept only the in-frame ones, dropping some. V, J and clone size are taken as reported in that table, and D and trimming were inferred from the DNA itself. In the table there are hundreds of thousands of clones, approximately 92% of which are singletons. The CDR3 contains 17 residues. Germline loops: CDR1 SGHNT, CDR2 YYREEE (reference sequence). V trimming: 2 bases; J trimming: 6 bases; junction bases outside the gene matches: 12. The sample belongs to a study of blood T cell repertoires in COVID-19. Study overall: Samples taken during acute and convalescent COVID-19 were collected in the United States, Italy and Spain.

This chain uses TRBV5-4 with TRBJ2-1; 9 nucleotides agree with TRBD2. Sample: peripheral blood. This TCR was recovered from a man younger than 30 with COVID-19, enrolled during active disease. The DNA for the CDR3 is TGTGCCAGCAGCTTTGGGCTAGCGGGAATCTCGAGCAATGAGCAGTTCTTC. Protein product: CASSFGLAGISSNEQFF.